Sequencing of this T cell receptor beta chain was carried out in a study of T cell repertoires in cytomegalovirus infection. Study-level background: As its CMV epitopes, the study selected recently identified HLA-C-restricted and well-studied HLA-B-restricted targets. TCR beta signatures that were public indicated CMV infection and matching HLA type.

General study points: HLA-C-restricted CMV-specific TCR beta clonotypes were dominant in the ex vivo response.

On this clonotype: The antigen remains unidentified.

CDR1 is SGHVS, CDR2 FQNEAQ, per germline. V lost 4 bases, J lost 8 bases, and 8 bases stayed unmatched. CDR3 size: 14 residues. A single record per CDR3 protein comes from TCRdb applying MiXCR to the reads. The sample records approximately 390,000 distinct CDR3 sequences, about 35% being singletons. This sequence originates from a human donor in good health (CMV status not recorded). Some clones in this sample may be carry-over from other donors' samples. Sequences were derived from cultured PBMCs, sampled from culture after CMV antigen stimulation. This chain links TRBV7-8 with TRBJ1-2, with 9 bases that match TRBD1. The CDR3 nucleotides are TGTGCCAGCAGCTGGGGACAGGGAGGGAACGGCTACACCTTC. This translates into CASSWGQGGNGYTF.